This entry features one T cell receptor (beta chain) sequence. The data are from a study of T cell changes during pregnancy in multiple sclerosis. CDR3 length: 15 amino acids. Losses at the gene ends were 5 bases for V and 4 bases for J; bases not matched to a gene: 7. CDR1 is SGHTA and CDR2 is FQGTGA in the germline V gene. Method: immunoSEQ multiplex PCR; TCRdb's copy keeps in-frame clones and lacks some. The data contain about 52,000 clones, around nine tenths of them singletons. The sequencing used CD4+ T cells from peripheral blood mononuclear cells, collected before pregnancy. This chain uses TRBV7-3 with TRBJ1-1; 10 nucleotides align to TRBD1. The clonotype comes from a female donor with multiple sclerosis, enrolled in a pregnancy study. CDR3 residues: CASSLWTGGSTEAFF. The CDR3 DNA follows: TGTGCCAGCAGCCTCTGGACAGGGGGAAGCACTGAAGCTTTCTTT. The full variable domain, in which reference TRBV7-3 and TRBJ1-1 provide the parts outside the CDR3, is GAGVSQTPSNKVTEKGKYVELRCDPISGHTALYWYRQSLGQGPEFLIYFQGTGAADDSGLPNDRFFAVRPEGSVSTLKIQRTERGDSAVYLCASSLWTGGSTEAFFGQGTRLTVV.